This TCR beta chain was captured by sequencing in a study of cytomegalovirus exposure and HLA in healthy donors. To note about this clone: Its antigen remains unknown.

The primer mix had 60 Vbeta and 13 Jbeta primers. As processed by the authors: Later analysis identified tens of millions of unique TCR beta chains, about 12 million shared. Clones were read by immunoSEQ multiplex PCR, and TCRdb kept only the in-frame ones, dropping some. D and trimming were read from the DNA, whereas the V and J calls and clone size are those reported in that table. Among 160,000 or so clones, 65% to 85% were seen once, and the ten largest hold approximately 1.4%. Broader study findings: Productive rates of about 90% or about 30% were seen for most TCR beta V segments in an earlier analysis. Across HLA loci, a later analysis found differing TCR association rates, with DRB1 most and HLA-C fewest. As a later analysis showed, a missense DCLRE1C variant was linked to trimming of TCR beta V- and J-genes.

CDR1 is MNHNS and CDR2 is SASEGT in the germline V gene. This CDR3 comprises 14 residues. Between the trimmed V and J ends, which lost 3 bases and 1 base, there was a span of 9 bases. The source is a woman under 30 in good health and CMV-seronegative. V and J are TRBV6-1 and TRBJ1-1, with D uncertain. Sequencing used PBMCs. The CDR3 sequence is CASSDLRGNTEAFF. CDR3 bases: TGTGCCAGCAGTGACCTCCGGGGGAACACTGAAGCTTTCTTT.